This TCR beta chain was observed in a study of molecular identifiers for immune sequencing clone quantification. Germline CDR1 and CDR2: SQVTM and ANQGSEA. The CDR3 consists of 12 residues. Trimming stripped 2 bases from V and 0 bases from J, with 4 bases between. For naive CD8 T cells, sorting used the CD8+CD4-CCR7+CD45RA+ phenotype. Bulk TCR libraries were made with methods that had been previously described and with listed TCR primers. Each CDR3 protein is one row after TCRdb ran MiXCR on the PCR reads. The repertoire has some 100,000 distinct CDR3 sequences, 15% to 20% of them found once; the top ten carry roughly 0.89%. Study-wide points: Spiked Jurkat TCR RNA equivalent to one cell was reportedly detectable in roughly 1 million naive cells. In cases of identical TCR molecules sharing a barcode, highly expanded clone sizes could be underestimated.

A word on this clonotype: The antigen is unknown.

The J gene is TRBJ1-1, the V gene TRBV29-1; D not certain. The sequence was collected from a human donor in good health. Some libraries in this study had Jurkat cell RNA spiked in. The sequenced sample was naive CD8+ T cells from blood, with Jurkat cell RNA spiked in. As to subset: FACS-sorted CD8+CD4-CCR7+CD45RA+ naive T cells. CDR3 sequence reads: CSVERMNTEAFF. The CDR3 DNA follows: TGCAGCGTTGAAAGAATGAACACTGAAGCTTTCTTT.